Following are 18 T cell receptor beta chains from one sample sequenced in a study of T cell responses to AZD1222 COVID-19 vaccine. Repertoires were generated with immunoSEQ multiplex PCR, while TCRdb's copy carries only in-frame clones and drops some. The repertoire holds around 180,000 clones, with about nine tenths as singletons. Sequences were derived from peripheral blood, sampled on day 0 of AZD1222 vaccination. These receptors all stem from an adult in good health.

This clone was counted between two and nine times. The V call is TRBV19, the J call TRBJ1-1, with D possibly being TRBD1 (6 bases). Germline CDR1 LNHDA, CDR2 SQIVND (reference sequence). The CDR3 contains 15 residues. V lost 5 bases and J lost 5, with 18 bases in between. The CDR3 loop reads CASSPLTGPGTEAFF. DNA of the CDR3: TGTGCCAGTAGTCCTCTTACAGGGCCAGGGACTGAAGCTTTCTTT.

The rearrangement joins TRBV27 to TRBJ2-3, with D hard to call. The germline V and J ends were trimmed by 6 bases and 3 bases, with 10 bases remaining between them. Germline CDR1 MNHEY, CDR2 SMNVEV (reference sequence). The CDR3 contains 13 residues. DNA of the CDR3: TGTGCCAGCAGCCGGGCCAGAACAGATACGCAGTATTTT. This translates into CASSRARTDTQYF.

This clone was seen more than once but under ten times. The V and J genes are TRBV5-1 and TRBJ2-5; TRBD1 is a possible D gene (5 bases). Germline V gives CDR1 SGHRS, CDR2 YFSETQ. There are 15 residues in the CDR3. Trimming took off 0 bases at V and 1 base at J, with 10 bases between the two ends. CDR3 sequence reads: CASSLARAIQETQYF. Here the CDR3 DNA reads TGCGCCAGCAGCTTGGCCAGGGCTATCCAAGAGACCCAGTACTTC.

The rearrangement uses TRBV27 and TRBJ2-7; D uncertain. Germline CDR1 is MNHEY and CDR2 is SMNVEV (reference sequence). The germline V and J ends were trimmed by 4 bases and 2 bases, with 0 bases remaining between them. CDR3 length: 10 residues. This CDR3 reads CASSSYEQYF. CDR3 coding DNA: TGTGCCAGCAGTTCCTACGAGCAGTACTTC.

The chain links TRBV18 to TRBJ1-1; 7 bases match TRBD1. The CDR3 is made up of 13 amino acids. Trimming cost V 4 bases and J 4 bases; bases outside gene matches: 3. Germline V gives CDR1 KGHSH, CDR2 LQKENI. Here the CDR3 reads CASSRQGGTEAFF. The CDR3 DNA follows: TGTGCCAGCTCACGACAGGGTGGCACTGAAGCTTTCTTT. The full variable domain, with the rest looked up from reference TRBV18 and TRBJ1-1, is NAGVMQNPRHLVRRRGQEARLRCSPMKGHSHVYWYRQLPEEGLKFMVYLQKENIIDESGMPKERFSAEFPKEGPSILRIQQVVRGDSAAYFCASSRQGGTEAFFGQGTRLTVV.

The chain combines TRBV2 with TRBJ2-1; tentative D call: TRBD1 (5 bases). CDR3 size: 16 residues. V shed 0 bases and J shed 0 bases, with 9 bases lying between them. Germline assignment: CDR1 SNHLY and CDR2 FYNNEI. The CDR3 loop is CASSEAQAFSYNEQFF. The DNA of the CDR3 is TGTGCCAGCAGTGAAGCACAGGCTTTCTCCTACAATGAGCAGTTCTTC.

The chain has TRBV10-3 and TRBJ2-7; TRBD2 agrees at 8 bases. This CDR3 is 16 amino acids long. Trimming took 2 bases from V and 2 from J; bases not matched to a gene: 8. Germline V CDR1 and CDR2: ENHRY, SYGVKD. CDR3 in DNA: TGTGCCATCAGTGAGCCTGCGGGAGGCCGGACCTACGAGCAGTACTTC. Its translation is CAISEPAGGRTYEQYF.

This clone was seen a single time. The V and J genes are TRBV7-2 and TRBJ2-7; TRBD2 is a possible D gene (6 bases). The germline V gene has CDR1 SGHTA and CDR2 FQGNSA. V was pared by 1 base and J by 2 bases, with 12 bases between. The CDR3 loop spans 15 amino acids. CDR3 region: CASSLVPGRTYEQYF. Written as DNA, the CDR3 is TGTGCCAGCAGCTTAGTCCCGGGGAGGACCTACGAGCAGTACTTC.

The chain joins TRBV19 to TRBJ2-7; 7 nucleotides agree with TRBD2. J gave up 0 bases and V 5 bases, and 4 bases lay outside the gene matches. From germline, CDR1 is LNHDA and CDR2 SQIVND (reference sequence). The CDR3 has 14 amino acids. The CDR3 loop reads CASSREASSYEQYF. As DNA, the CDR3 is TGTGCCAGTAGTCGGGAGGCTAGCTCCTACGAGCAGTACTTC.

This clone came up a few times. The J gene is TRBJ2-7, the V gene TRBV7-8, with D perhaps matching TRBD1 or TRBD2 (5 bases each). The CDR3 extends over 14 amino acids. CDR1 and CDR2 from the germline V gene are SGHVS and FQNEAQ. Trimming removed 1 base from V and 4 bases from J, with 11 bases in between. This CDR3 is CASSLGGVVYEQYF. In DNA form, the CDR3 reads TGTGCCAGCAGCTTAGGAGGGGTTGTGTACGAGCAGTACTTC.

This chain connects TRBV6-6 to TRBJ2-4; D might be TRBD2 (5 bases). Germline V gene data show CDR1 as MNHNY and CDR2 as SVGAGI (reference sequence). The CDR3 extends over 16 amino acids. V lost 2 bases to trimming and J lost 2 bases, with 13 bases between them. The CDR3 region is CASSYPETSTKNIQYF. The DNA of the CDR3 is TGTGCCAGCAGTTACCCCGAAACTAGTACCAAAAACATTCAGTACTTC.

The CDR3 loop reads CASSLGPQTYEQYF. The CDR3, as DNA: TGTGCCAGCAGCTTAGGCCCGCAAACCTACGAGCAGTACTTC. The chain combines TRBV7-3 with TRBJ2-7; D gene uncertain. The germline V gene has CDR1 SGHTA and CDR2 FQGTGA. Trimming removed 2 bases at V and 2 bases at J, with 10 bases between. This CDR3 is 14 amino acids long.

V gene TRBV6-5 combines with J gene TRBJ2-1, with D perhaps matching TRBD2 (6 bases). The CDR3 spans 13 residues. The V end lost 5 bases, the J end lost 10 bases, and 15 bases lay between the germline ends. Germline assignment: CDR1 MNHEY and CDR2 SVGAGI. The CDR3 nucleotides are TGTGCCAGCAGTCGGGGGTTGCGACTCGAGCAGTTCTTC. Its protein is CASSRGLRLEQFF.

This chain uses TRBV6-8 with TRBJ1-5, with 7 nucleotides matching TRBD1. Trimming took 5 bases from V and 5 from J; bases not matched to a gene: 6. Per germline, CDR1 MNHGY and CDR2 SAAAGT. The CDR3 spans 14 residues. Written as DNA, the CDR3 is TGTGCCAGCAGTAACAGGGGCCTCCATCAGCCCCAGCATTTT. It yields the protein CASSNRGLHQPQHF.

The chain carries TRBV4-1 and TRBJ2-1, with TRBD2 matching over 7 bases. There are 16 residues in the CDR3. Germline V CDR1 and CDR2: MGHRA, YSYEKL. J was trimmed by 3 bases and V by 1 base; bases with no gene match: 6. The CDR3 sequence is CASSQGIRDYYNEQFF. CDR3 sequence (DNA): TGCGCCAGCAGCCAAGGTATCCGGGACTACTACAATGAGCAGTTCTTC.

This chain joins TRBV2 and TRBJ2-3; weak D call: TRBD1 (5 bases). Germline values: CDR1 SNHLY, CDR2 FYNNEI. The CDR3 covers 14 residues. V lost 6 bases to trimming and J lost 5 bases, with 15 bases between them. The DNA of the CDR3 is TGTGCCAGCAGGGTCCTGGGGCAGCGAGATACGCAGTATTTT. Protein: CASRVLGQRDTQYF. The full variable domain, completed using reference TRBV2 and TRBJ2-3, is EPEVTQTPSHQVTQMGQEVILRCVPISNHLYFYWYRQILGQKVEFLVSFYNNEISEKSEIFDDQFSVERPDGSNFTLKIRSTKLEDSAMYFCASRVLGQRDTQYFGPGTRLTVL.

This chain links TRBV7-6 with TRBJ2-3, with TRBD2 matching over 11 bases. J lost 6 bases, V lost 4 bases, and 6 bases had no gene match. Germline V gene lookup returns CDR1 SGHVS and CDR2 FNYEAQ. CDR3 length: 15 residues. This CDR3 is CASSSLAGGRDTQYF. For the CDR3, the DNA is TGTGCCAGCAGCTCCTTAGCGGGAGGGAGGGATACGCAGTATTTT. Looking up the rest from reference TRBV7-6 and TRBJ2-3 gives the full variable domain: GAGVSQSPRYKVTKRGQDVALRCDPISGHVSLYWYRQALGQGPEFLTYFNYEAQQDKSGLPNDRFSAERPEGSISTLTIQRTEQRDSAMYRCASSSLAGGRDTQYFGPGTRLTVL.

As DNA, the CDR3 is TGTGCCAGCAGCCAAGATATCCTCCGAGGCGGAGTCGTCGAGCAGTACTTC. Encoded protein: CASSQDILRGGVVEQYF. The chain employs TRBV4-2 and TRBJ2-7; D not resolved. Germline V CDR1 and CDR2: LGHNA, YNFKEQ. V was shortened by 0 bases and J by 6 bases, with 21 bases between the two germline ends. The CDR3 loop spans 17 amino acids.